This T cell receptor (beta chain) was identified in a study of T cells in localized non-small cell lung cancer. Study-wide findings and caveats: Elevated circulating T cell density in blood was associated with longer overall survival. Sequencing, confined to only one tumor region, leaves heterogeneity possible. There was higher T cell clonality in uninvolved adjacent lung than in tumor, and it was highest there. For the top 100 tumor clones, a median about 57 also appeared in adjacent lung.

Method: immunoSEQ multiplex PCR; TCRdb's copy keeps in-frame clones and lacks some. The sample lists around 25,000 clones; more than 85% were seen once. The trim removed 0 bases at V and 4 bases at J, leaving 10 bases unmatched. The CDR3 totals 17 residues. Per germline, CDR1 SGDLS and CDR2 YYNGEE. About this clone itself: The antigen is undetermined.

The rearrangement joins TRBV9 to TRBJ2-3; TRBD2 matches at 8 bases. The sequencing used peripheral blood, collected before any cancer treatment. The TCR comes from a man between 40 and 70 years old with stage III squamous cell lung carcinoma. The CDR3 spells CASSVETAGGIADTQYF. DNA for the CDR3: TGTGCCAGCAGCGTAGAAACGGCGGGAGGCATTGCAGATACGCAGTATTTT. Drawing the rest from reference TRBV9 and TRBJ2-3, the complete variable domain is DSGVTQTPKHLITATGQRVTLRCSPRSGDLSVYWYQQSLDQGLQFLIQYYNGEERAKGNILERFSAQQFPDLHSELNLSSLELGDSALYFCASSVETAGGIADTQYFGPGTRLTVL.